The 27 T cell receptor beta chains below were found in one sample sequenced in a study of T-cell reconstitution after alpha-beta-depleted transplantation in children. TCRbeta library preparation incorporated unique molecular identifiers. MiXCR was run by TCRdb on the PCR reads, yielding one entry per CDR3 protein. The table has fewer than 1 million distinct CDR3 sequences, about 16% seen once; the top ten hold roughly 5%. The material sequenced was PBMCs, mostly from graft donor cells, taken 360 days after TCRalphabeta/CD19-depleted stem cell transplant. The receptors were sampled from a male patient younger than 18 who had a stem cell transplant for acute lymphoblastic leukemia, so the T cells may come from the graft donor.

This sequence joins TRBV7-9 and TRBJ2-4; 7 bases are a match to TRBD2. Germline values: CDR1 SEHNR, CDR2 FQNEAQ (reference sequence). Germline trimming cut 8 bases from V and 8 bases from J; bases unmatched to any gene: 12. The CDR3 covers 14 residues. The CDR3 region is CASHPLAGEDIQYF. The CDR3 coding sequence is TGTGCCAGCCACCCGCTGGCGGGAGAGGACATTCAGTACTTC.

The chain employs TRBV29-1 and TRBJ2-1; either TRBD1 or TRBD2 may fit D (5 bases each). Looked up from germline, CDR1 is SQVTM and CDR2 is ANQGSEA. This CDR3 is 13 amino acids long. Trimming took 5 bases from V and 5 from J, leaving 13 bases between them. The CDR3 loop reads CSVLTGRNNEQFF. CDR3 in DNA: TGCAGCGTTCTAACGGGGCGAAACAATGAGCAGTTCTTC.

The chain recombines TRBV4-2 with TRBJ2-1; 10 nucleotides line up with TRBD2. V was pared by 4 bases and J by 2 bases, with 14 bases of the junction left unmatched. Per germline, CDR1 LGHNA and CDR2 YNFKEQ. CDR3 size: 19 residues. The CDR3 DNA sequence: TGTGCCAGCAGCCCTCCTAGCTCTAGCGGGAGTGTGACCTACAATGAGCAGTTCTTC. Amino acids: CASSPPSSSGSVTYNEQFF.

Many counts were recorded for this clonotype. The chain has TRBV5-1 and TRBJ2-7; D might be TRBD2 (6 bases). CDR3 length equals 14 residues. The germline CDR1 and CDR2 sequences are SGHRS and YFSETQ. V shed 1 base and J shed 0 bases, with 8 bases lying between them. The DNA for the CDR3 is TGCGCCAGCAGCTTGCGGCGGGACTCCTACGAGCAGTACTTC. Encoded protein: CASSLRRDSYEQYF.

V and J are TRBV7-3 and TRBJ2-2; no reliable D call. Germline V gives CDR1 SGHTA, CDR2 FQGTGA. Trimming took 0 bases from V and 1 from J, leaving 6 bases between them. This CDR3 spans 15 amino acids. The CDR3 is CASSLTVLNTGELFF. CDR3 sequence (DNA): TGTGCCAGCAGCTTAACCGTCCTGAACACCGGGGAGCTGTTTTTT.

V and J are TRBV20-1 and TRBJ1-2, with D perhaps TRBD1 (5 bases). The CDR3 has 14 residues. V was cut by 6 bases and J by 4 bases, with 18 bases left in between. Germline V gives CDR1 DFQATT, CDR2 SNEGSKA (reference sequence). The CDR3 DNA follows: TGCAGTGCAACACAGGCCCCCCGGTCCTATGGCTACACCTTC. This codes for CSATQAPRSYGYTF.

The chain is built from TRBV20-1 and TRBJ2-7; tentatively, D is TRBD1 or TRBD2 (5 bases each). V gave up 7 bases and J gave up 5 bases, with 21 bases separating them. The germline V gene has CDR1 DFQATT and CDR2 SNEGSKA (reference sequence). CDR3 length equals 14 residues. The CDR3 DNA sequence: TGCAGTGGGGGGTTCAGGGAGATTTGGAACGAGCAGTACTTC. It translates to CSGGFREIWNEQYF.

This sequence joins TRBV7-6 and TRBJ2-7; D is possibly TRBD1 (7 bases). V lost 6 bases, J lost 3 bases, and 21 bases lay in between. The V gene's germline CDR1 is SGHVS and CDR2 FNYEAQ. The CDR3 is 16 residues long. DNA of the CDR3: TGTGCCAGCAGTCCAGGGGGGTGGCAGGACAGCTACGAGCAGTACTTC. This encodes CASSPGGWQDSYEQYF.

The J gene is TRBJ2-7, the V gene TRBV15; unclear D gene. The germline V and J ends were trimmed by 0 bases and 6 bases, with 12 bases remaining between them. The CDR3 is 14 residues long. The V gene's germline CDR1 is LNHNV and CDR2 YYDKDF (reference sequence). The CDR3 loop is CATSRDNRAPEQYF. The CDR3 DNA reads TGTGCCACCAGCAGAGATAACCGGGCCCCCGAGCAGTACTTC.

There are a few counts of this clonotype. This chain joins TRBV20-1 and TRBJ1-2; D uncertain. CDR1 is DFQATT and CDR2 is SNEGSKA in the germline V gene (reference sequence). Trimming cost V 0 bases and J 2 bases, with 10 bases left between them. The CDR3 has 14 amino acids. The CDR3 loop reads CSARDPTGNYGYTF. DNA of the CDR3: TGCAGTGCTAGAGATCCGACCGGGAACTATGGCTACACCTTC.

This clonotype occurred many times. CDR3 amino acids: CASSPSRTGANVLTF. DNA for the CDR3: TGTGCCAGCAGCCCGTCTAGGACGGGGGCCAACGTCCTGACTTTC. The V and J genes are TRBV7-8 and TRBJ2-6; no clear D gene. This CDR3 is 15 amino acids long. The germline V gene has CDR1 SGHVS and CDR2 FQNEAQ. With 5 bases removed from V and 4 bases from J, the gap between germline ends came to 12 bases.

This clonotype appeared a few times. V and J are TRBV6-2 or TRBV6-3 and TRBJ2-1; 9 nucleotides line up with TRBD1. The V segment lost 0 bases and the J segment 10 bases; nucleotides outside the gene matches: 22. The length of the CDR3 is 20 residues. Per the germline V gene, CDR1 is MNHEY and CDR2 is SVGEGT. The CDR3 DNA is TGTGCCAGCAGTTACTCGTCGGGGACAGGGTTGATTTTCTTTGTGGACGAGCAGTTCTTC. Protein sequence: CASSYSSGTGLIFFVDEQFF.

This clonotype has at least ten counts. The chain carries TRBV2 and TRBJ2-3, with TRBD2 identical over 12 bases. V was pared by 6 bases and J by 4 bases, with 8 bases of the junction left unmatched. CDR3 length: 16 residues. CDR1 and CDR2 (germline): SNHLY, FYNNEI. Here the CDR3 DNA reads TGTGCCAGCAGGGCTAGCGGGAGGGCCCGGGCAGATACGCAGTATTTT. Translated, it gives CASRASGRARADTQYF.

The V gene is TRBV27, the J gene TRBJ1-1; TRBD1 aligns across 8 bases. Germline values: CDR1 MNHEY, CDR2 SMNVEV (reference sequence). J lost 5 bases, V lost 3 bases, and 5 bases had no gene match. The CDR3 covers 14 residues. DNA of the CDR3: TGTGCCAGCAGTTTCCGACAGGGGAGAACTGAAGCTTTCTTT. The encoded protein is CASSFRQGRTEAFF.

The V call is TRBV5-4, the J call TRBJ2-2; D perhaps matches TRBD1 (6 bases). CDR1 and CDR2 from the germline V gene are SGHNT and YYREEE (reference sequence). Trimming pared 0 bases from V and 6 bases from J, leaving 21 bases between. This CDR3 is 18 amino acids long. The CDR3 nucleotides are TGTGCCAGCAGCTTGGAGGTCGTACAGGGACGCCTGGCCGGGGAGCTGTTTTTT. Amino acids: CASSLEVVQGRLAGELFF.

In this sample, this clonotype turned up a few times. The V gene is TRBV18, the J gene TRBJ2-2, with D perhaps matching TRBD1 or TRBD2 (5 bases each). V was pared by 1 base and J by 1 base, with 10 bases between. The germline V gene has CDR1 KGHSH and CDR2 LQKENI. The CDR3 consists of 16 residues. CDR3 region: CASSPRGTVNTGELFF. CDR3 in DNA: TGTGCCAGCTCACCACGGGGGACGGTGAACACCGGGGAGCTGTTTTTT. Together with reference TRBV18 and TRBJ2-2, the CDR3 gives the full variable domain: NAGVMQNPRHLVRRRGQEARLRCSPMKGHSHVYWYRQLPEEGLKFMVYLQKENIIDESGMPKERFSAEFPKEGPSILRIQQVVRGDSAAYFCASSPRGTVNTGELFFGEGSRLTVL.

This clonotype was picked up a small number of times. The J gene is TRBJ2-7, the V gene TRBV6-1; the D gene is possibly TRBD1 (5 bases). The CDR3 has 14 amino acids. CDR1 is MNHNS and CDR2 is SASEGT in the germline V gene. The germline V and J ends were trimmed by 5 bases and 6 bases, with 17 bases remaining between them. In DNA form, the CDR3 reads TGTGCCAGCAGTCAGCAGGGTTGGGGTCTCGAGCAGTACTTC. This translates into CASSQQGWGLEQYF.

This clonotype occurred a few times. This chain links TRBV27 with TRBJ2-7, with D perhaps given as TRBD1 or TRBD2 (5 bases each). The CDR3 covers 15 residues. Germline loops: CDR1 MNHEY, CDR2 SMNVEV (reference sequence). The germline V and J ends were trimmed by 3 bases and 4 bases, with 16 bases remaining between them. The CDR3, as DNA: TGTGCCAGCAGTTTTGCCCGAGGGCCAGGGTACGAGCAGTACTTC. This translates into CASSFARGPGYEQYF.

The chain recombines TRBV5-1 with TRBJ1-1; the D gene is possibly TRBD1 (6 bases). Trimming shortened V by 8 bases and J by 4 bases, and 21 bases separated the two germline ends. CDR3 length: 15 amino acids. The germline CDR1 and CDR2 sequences are SGHRS and YFSETQ. CDR3 in amino acids: CASSYNPQGLTEAFF. CDR3 DNA sequence: TGCGCCAGTTCCTACAATCCCCAGGGGCTCACTGAAGCTTTCTTT.

This clonotype appeared a few times. The chain employs TRBV12-3 or TRBV12-4 and TRBJ2-2; no definite D call. Trimming removed 3 bases at V and 0 bases at J, with 8 bases between. The CDR3 contains 15 residues. The CDR3, as DNA: TGTGCCAGCAGTTTTTTCATTTCGAACACCGGGGAGCTGTTTTTT. Translating gives CASSFFISNTGELFF.

The genes are TRBV27 and TRBJ1-5; no definite D call. CDR3 length equals 18 residues. Germline lookup yields CDR1 MNHEY and CDR2 SMNVEV (reference sequence). V was trimmed by 7 bases and J by 0 bases, leaving 22 bases between them. In DNA, the CDR3 is TGTGCCAGCACAAACCTCCGACTGGAGTTCAATAGCAATCAGCCCCAGCATTTT. It encodes CASTNLRLEFNSNQPQHF.

The table lists this clonotype with many counts. J is TRBJ2-7 and V is TRBV3-1; D is tentatively TRBD1 or TRBD2 (5 bases each). V lost 1 base and J lost 3, with 13 bases in between. Per germline, CDR1 LGHDT and CDR2 YNNKEL (reference sequence). This CDR3 is built from 15 residues. CDR3 in amino acids: CASSQGGERIYEQYF. The CDR3 coding sequence is TGTGCCAGCAGCCAAGGAGGGGAGCGGATCTACGAGCAGTACTTC.

This clonotype was recorded a few times. The V call is TRBV11-2, the J call TRBJ2-7; TRBD2 might be the D (7 bases). CDR3 length: 19 residues. Germline assignment: CDR1 SGHAT and CDR2 FQNNGV. The V and J ends lost 1 base and 0 bases respectively, with 22 bases between them. The CDR3 DNA follows: TGTGCCAGCAGCTTAGTATCAGGGGCCTCCGGCGGGAGCTCCTACGAGCAGTACTTC. Amino acids: CASSLVSGASGGSSYEQYF.

This clonotype was seen only a few times. The chain recombines TRBV18 with TRBJ1-1; D ambiguous. Per germline, CDR1 KGHSH and CDR2 LQKENI. The CDR3 consists of 16 residues. Trimming removed 3 bases at V and 3 bases at J, with 17 bases between. CDR3: CASSPRTGRVHTEAFF. The CDR3 nucleotides are TGTGCCAGCTCACCGAGGACGGGCCGGGTGCACACTGAAGCTTTCTTT.

The chain couples TRBV10-3 to TRBJ2-1, with 11 positions matching TRBD2. CDR1 and CDR2 from the germline V gene are ENHRY and SYGVKD. V gave up 4 bases and J gave up 1 base; unmatched junction bases: 6. There are 17 residues in the CDR3. In DNA form, the CDR3 reads TGTGCCATCAGTGCGCGGACTAGCGGGCCGTCCTACAATGAGCAGTTCTTC. Protein: CAISARTSGPSYNEQFF.

This clonotype was counted a few times. The chain has TRBV5-1 and TRBJ2-1, with D tentatively TRBD1 (6 bases). CDR1 is SGHRS, CDR2 YFSETQ, per germline. The CDR3 consists of 12 residues. V gave up 4 bases and J gave up 9 bases, with 11 bases separating them. Here the CDR3 reads CASSQGYVEQFF. The DNA for the CDR3 is TGCGCCAGCAGCCAGGGGTATGTTGAGCAGTTCTTC.

The chain combines TRBV9 with TRBJ2-7, with D perhaps matching TRBD2 (7 bases). V shed 2 bases and J shed 4 bases, with 16 bases lying between them. The CDR3 runs 15 residues. CDR1 is SGDLS, CDR2 YYNGEE, per germline. CDR3 loop: CASSVGSGGGYEQYF. CDR3 sequence (DNA): TGTGCCAGCAGCGTCGGGTCGGGGGGCGGGTACGAGCAGTACTTC.